This is a list of T cell receptor beta chains from one sample in a study of shared clonotypes between healthy human individuals. Sequenced by immunoSEQ multiplex PCR; TCRdb stores in-frame clones only, minus some. The data contain a few hundred thousand clones, over 70% of them singletons. The sample consisted of memory CD4+ T cells sorted from blood. These receptors originate from a man aged 30 to 39 in good health. CDR3s include the opening cysteine and the closing phenylalanine or tryptophan. Each record gives: V gene, clone size, D gene, J gene, CDR3 DNA, CDR3 protein. A D gene is named only where the DNA matches it firmly. Some rows mark clone size as missing; the rest say once, few, many or name a class of expanded clone.

TRBV10-3	.	.	TRBJ2-3	TGTGCCATCGACGCAGGGAGAGGCACAGATACGCAGTATTTT	CAIDAGRGTDTQYF
TRBV27	.	TRBD2	TRBJ2-4	TGTGCCAGTCGACTAGCGGGAGAGGACATTCAGTACTTC	CASRLAGEDIQYF
TRBV29-1	.	.	TRBJ2-1	TGCAGCGCGGAGGAAACTAGCAGGAGGTACAATGAGCAGTTCTTC	CSAEETSRRYNEQFF
TRBV5-4	many	.	TRBJ2-2	TGTGCCAGCAGCTTGGATGGGGGGCGTTCGATGACCGGGGAGCTGTTTTTT	CASSLDGGRSMTGELFF
TRBV5-8	.	TRBD1	TRBJ2-1	TGTGCCAGCACCCCGGGACAGATAAACAATGAGCAGTTCTTC	CASTPGQINNEQFF
TRBV7-3	.	TRBD2	TRBJ2-2	TGTGCCAGCAGCCGCGGACTAGCGGGTACCGGGGAGCTGTTTTTT	CASSRGLAGTGELFF
TRBV2	.	TRBD1	TRBJ2-1	TGTGCCAGCAGTGAGGATGGTGGGACAGGCAACAATGAGCAGTTCTTC	CASSEDGGTGNNEQFF
TRBV9	once	.	TRBJ1-1	TGTGCCAGCAGCGCTACCGGGGCGAACACTGAAGCTTTCTTT	CASSATGANTEAFF
TRBV11-3	.	TRBD2	TRBJ2-1	TGTGCCAGCAGCTTAACTAGCGGTTACAATGAGCAGTTCTTC	CASSLTSGYNEQFF
TRBV7-8	.	.	TRBJ2-3	TGTGCCAGCAGCTTAGTTCGGGCTAAGGTGGATACGCAGTATTTT	CASSLVRAKVDTQYF
TRBV10-2	.	.	TRBJ2-7	TGCGCCAGCACCTCCGGCAGAGCCTACGAGCAGTACTTC	CASTSGRAYEQYF
TRBV5-5	.	.	TRBJ2-2	TGTGCCAGCAGCAGATTAACGAACACCGGGGAGCTGTTTTTT	CASSRLTNTGELFF
TRBV18	.	.	TRBJ2-5	TGTGCCAGCTCACCACCGGGGGCAGAGACCCAGTACTTC	CASSPPGAETQYF
TRBV6-5	.	.	TRBJ1-5	TGTGCCACGGGGGACAATCAGCCCCAGCATTTT	CATGDNQPQHF
TRBV4-3	.	TRBD1	TRBJ2-3	TGCGCCAGCAGCCAAGGCACAGGGGGAACAGATACGCAGTATTTT	CASSQGTGGTDTQYF
TRBV5-1	.	TRBD1	TRBJ1-4	TGCGCCAGCAGCTCGGACAGGGGAAAAGGAACTAATGAAAAACTGTTTTTT	CASSSDRGKGTNEKLFF
TRBV5-1	.	.	TRBJ1-1	TGCGCCAGCAGCTTGAGGGCGGCGGGCCTCATGAACACTGAAGCTTTCTTT	CASSLRAAGLMNTEAFF
TRBV18	.	.	TRBJ2-1	TGTGCCAGCTCACCACCGGGGGGCGGGACCTCCTACAATGAGCAGTTCTTC	CASSPPGGGTSYNEQFF
TRBV6-1	.	.	TRBJ2-7	TGTGCCAGCAGTGTAGGTTTCATGGATGAGCAGTACTTC	CASSVGFMDEQYF
TRBV30	.	TRBD2	TRBJ2-7	TGTGCCTGGAGAGCGGGGCCTGGGTACGAGCAGTACTTC	CAWRAGPGYEQYF
TRBV5-4	.	TRBD2	TRBJ2-5	TGTGCCAGCGGATCGGGACTAGCGGCATCTCAAGAGACCCAGTACTTC	CASGSGLAASQETQYF
TRBV6-5	.	.	TRBJ2-2	TGTGCCAGCCGGGTTCTCACCGGGGAGCTGTTTTTT	CASRVLTGELFF
TRBV21-1	.	.	TRBJ1-5	TGTGCCAGCAGCGGGACAGGGGGCGATTGGCAGCCCCAGCATTTT	CASSGTGGDWQPQHF
TRBV2	few	.	TRBJ2-2	TGTGCCAGCGGTGGGGGAAACACCGGGGAGCTGTTTTTT	CASGGGNTGELFF
TRBV6-1	once	TRBD1	TRBJ1-4	TGTGCCAGCAGTGAAGCAGCAGGGGAAGGGGGCGAAAAACTGTTTTTT	CASSEAAGEGGEKLFF
TRBV28	.	.	TRBJ1-5	TGTGCCAGCAGTTCGCGATCTGGGTCTATTCAGCCCCAGCATTTT	CASSSRSGSIQPQHF
TRBV28	.	TRBD1	TRBJ1-1	TGTGCCAGCAGTATTCCTACAGGGGGTGACACTGAAGCTTTCTTT	CASSIPTGGDTEAFF
TRBV11-2	.	.	TRBJ2-7	TGTGCCAGCAGCGGCAGGGTTATCTTCGAGCAGTACTTC	CASSGRVIFEQYF
TRBV20-1	few	.	TRBJ2-2	TGCAGTGCTAGACGCACCGGGGAGCTGTTTTTT	CSARRTGELFF
TRBV4-3	.	TRBD2	TRBJ2-7	TGCGCCAGCAGCCAAATGGCGGGAGTGACCGGCGAGCAGTACTTC	CASSQMAGVTGEQYF
TRBV7-5	.	.	TRBJ1-1	TGTGCCAGAAGCTTCGCCCCGGGACAGGCCAACACTGAAGCTTTCTTT	CARSFAPGQANTEAFF
TRBV9	.	TRBD2	TRBJ2-7	TGTGCCAGCAGCGTAAGTCCTAGCGGGTCTGCTCAGCAGTACTTC	CASSVSPSGSAQQYF
TRBV7-2	.	.	TRBJ2-2	TGTGCCAGCAGCCCTGCCAGACGGGAGCTGTTTTTT	CASSPARRELFF
TRBV5-7	.	.	TRBJ2-1	TGTGCCAGCAGCTTGTGGAGTGTCGAGTGCCCCTACAATGAGCAGTTCTTC	CASSLWSVECPYNEQFF
TRBV6-5	.	.	TRBJ1-1	TGTGCCAGCAGTTATTCGATGAACACTGAAGCTTTCTTT	CASSYSMNTEAFF
TRBV14	.	TRBD1	TRBJ2-2	TGTGCCAGCAGCCAAAGGACAGGGTATTCCGGGGAGCTGTTTTTT	CASSQRTGYSGELFF
TRBV27	few	.	TRBJ1-2	TGTGCCAGCAGTTTGTGGGGCAACTATGGCTACACCTTC	CASSLWGNYGYTF
TRBV15	.	.	TRBJ2-3	TGTGCCACCAGCAGAGATTTGGACCAGACAGATACGCAGTATTTT	CATSRDLDQTDTQYF
TRBV18	.	TRBD1	TRBJ1-5	TGTGCCAGCTCACCCACAGGGGGCGCGCAGCCCCAGCATTTT	CASSPTGGAQPQHF
TRBV11-2	.	.	TRBJ2-1	TGCGCCAGCAGCCATCAATCCGCGAGGGGGAAGCAGTTCTTC	CASSHQSARGKQFF
TRBV7-8	.	.	TRBJ2-1	TGTGCCAGCAAGGGTATCACCTACAATGAGCAGTTCTTC	CASKGITYNEQFF
TRBV10-3	.	TRBD2	TRBJ2-2	TGTGCCATCAGCGGGACTAGCGGGAGAGGCACCGGGGAGCTGTTTTTT	CAISGTSGRGTGELFF